A single sample is the source of the 15 T cell receptor beta chains below, sequenced in a study of identical twins. MiXCR was run by TCRdb on the 5' RACE reads, yielding one entry per CDR3 protein. Found here are about 660,000 distinct CDR3 sequences, 8.5% to 9.5% of them singletons; the top ten hold about 0.98%. The same sample was also used in a study of yellow fever vaccine responses in identical twins.

Sequencing was carried out using PBMCs. These receptors were obtained from a woman under 30 in good health.

The V gene is TRBV6-1, the J gene TRBJ2-3; D is ambiguous. This CDR3 spans 13 amino acids. Germline CDR1 is MNHNS and CDR2 is SASEGT. Trimming shortened V by 10 bases and J by 0 bases, and 11 bases separated the two germline ends. CDR3 amino acids: CATNPISTDTQYF. The CDR3 DNA follows: TGTGCCACTAATCCGATCAGCACAGATACGCAGTATTTT.

This chain connects TRBV29-1 to TRBJ2-7, with D tentatively TRBD1 (5 bases). The CDR3 length is 13 residues. Trimming cost V 4 bases and J 0 bases, with 10 bases left between them. Germline loops: CDR1 SQVTM, CDR2 ANQGSEA. The CDR3 DNA sequence: TGCAGCGTTGCAGGGCAGTACTCCTACGAGCAGTACTTC. It translates to CSVAGQYSYEQYF.

V gene TRBV7-9 combines with J gene TRBJ2-1; TRBD2 matches 8 bases. The CDR3 length is 15 residues. The ends lost 4 bases at V and 2 bases at J; junction bases unmatched: 4. The germline CDR1 and CDR2 sequences are SEHNR and FQNEAQ (reference sequence). DNA of the CDR3: TGTGCCAGCAGCTATACTAGCGGACCCTACAATGAGCAGTTCTTC. Protein: CASSYTSGPYNEQFF.

The J gene is TRBJ2-3, the V gene TRBV10-3; 7 positions agree with TRBD2. V trimming: 10 bases; J trimming: 0 bases; junction bases outside the gene matches: 7. Germline loops: CDR1 ENHRY, CDR2 SYGVKD. The CDR3 length is 14 residues. The CDR3 sequence: CATHPSGSTDTQYF. Here the CDR3 DNA reads TGTGCCACTCATCCTAGCGGAAGCACAGATACGCAGTATTTT.

This clonotype has ten or more counts. The rearrangement links TRBV5-1 to TRBJ2-3; D perhaps matches TRBD1 (6 bases). Trimming removed 4 bases at V and 11 bases at J, with 17 bases between. This CDR3 region has 13 residues. Germline V CDR1 and CDR2: SGHRS, YFSETQ. The CDR3 loop is CASSATPGQGQYF. The CDR3 DNA follows: TGCGCCAGCAGCGCCACACCGGGACAAGGGCAGTATTTT. The full variable domain, completed using reference TRBV5-1 and TRBJ2-3, is KAGVTQTPRYLIKTRGQQVTLSCSPISGHRSVSWYQQTPGQGLQFLFEYFSETQRNKGNFPGRFSGRQFSNSRSEMNVSTLELGDSALYLCASSATPGQGQYFGPGTRLTVL.

This clonotype was counted ten times or more. V and J are TRBV28 and TRBJ2-1, with D possibly TRBD2 on 5 matching bases. V was pared by 5 bases and J by 4 bases, with 9 bases between. In germline, CDR1 is MDHEN, CDR2 SYDVKM. This CDR3 spans 13 amino acids. The CDR3 sequence: CASSTRLYNEQFF. The CDR3 region has the DNA TGTGCCAGCAGTACCCGACTATACAATGAGCAGTTCTTC.

The CDR3 DNA is TGTGCCAGCAGTCAGGTGATCACCGGGGAGCTGTTTTTT. Its translation: CASSQVITGELFF. The V and J genes are TRBV12-3 or TRBV12-4 and TRBJ2-2; D call uncertain. Trimming stripped 5 bases from V and 4 bases from J, with 8 bases between. This CDR3 contains 13 residues.

The rearrangement uses TRBV28 and TRBJ2-1, with 7 positions matching TRBD2. There are 15 residues in the CDR3. Germline-derived CDR1 and CDR2 are MDHEN and SYDVKM. V shed 7 bases, J shed 7 bases, and the junction held 13 bases outside the gene matches. The CDR3 sequence: CASKRAGESWNEQFF. The CDR3 DNA reads TGTGCCAGCAAAAGGGCGGGAGAATCGTGGAATGAGCAGTTCTTC.

In regard to this clonotype: Sequence at one end of the junction differs from germline and may be a read error. The genes are TRBV4-3 and TRBJ2-1; D is unresolved. The CDR3 is 15 amino acids. In germline, CDR1 is LGHNA, CDR2 YSLEER. For the CDR3, the DNA is TGCGCCAGCAGCCAAGCCGGTGGATCCTACAGTGAGCAGTTCTTC. Protein: CASSQAGGSYSEQFF.

This clonotype was recorded a few times. The chain is built from TRBV13 and TRBJ2-3; 7 nucleotides align to TRBD2. The CDR3 has 14 amino acids. CDR1 and CDR2 from the germline V gene are PRHDT and FYEKMQ (reference sequence). After removal of 5 bases from V and 9 bases from J, the junction contained 11 bases not matched to a gene. The CDR3 reads CASSDPSGGSTQYF. DNA of the CDR3: TGTGCCAGCAGCGACCCCTCTGGCGGGAGCACGCAGTATTTT.

This clonotype appeared a few times. The genes are TRBV20-1 and TRBJ1-4; TRBD1 matches 9 bases. The germline V gene has CDR1 DFQATT and CDR2 SNEGSKA (reference sequence). The CDR3 runs to 13 residues. J was trimmed by 8 bases and V by 6 bases; bases with no gene match: 7. CDR3 protein: CSAQGQGDEKLFF. In DNA form, the CDR3 reads TGCAGTGCCCAGGGACAGGGAGACGAAAAACTGTTTTTT.

This rearrangement joins TRBV10-3 to TRBJ2-7; 12 bases agree with TRBD1. CDR3 length: 15 residues. Germline V lookup: CDR1 ENHRY, CDR2 SYGVKD. The J segment lost 4 bases and the V segment lost 3 bases, leaving 4 bases of the junction unmatched. As DNA, the CDR3 is TGTGCCATCAGTGAATCGGGACAGGGGGCGTACGAGCAGTACTTC. As protein: CAISESGQGAYEQYF.

The V gene is TRBV6-2 or TRBV6-3, the J gene TRBJ1-2; no firm D call. Germline CDR1 and CDR2: MNHEY and SVGEGT. V gave up 4 bases and J gave up 2 bases, with 11 bases separating them. There are 14 residues in the CDR3. CDR3 residues: CASSFPQVNYGYTF. In nucleotides, the CDR3 is TGTGCCAGCAGTTTCCCGCAGGTGAACTATGGCTACACCTTC.

This clonotype has more than one count but fewer than ten. This sequence joins TRBV20-1 and TRBJ2-3; possibly TRBD2 for D (6 bases). Germline-derived CDR1 and CDR2 are DFQATT and SNEGSKA (reference sequence). This CDR3 has 13 residues. V dropped 6 bases and J dropped 2 bases, with 12 bases sitting between them. In DNA form, the CDR3 reads TGCAGTGCGATTGAGCGGGTCACAGATACGCAGTATTTT. The encoded protein is CSAIERVTDTQYF.

This clonotype was found many times. At one end, the junction sequence differs from germline, possibly due to a read error. The V and J genes are TRBV7-7 and TRBJ2-3; 9 bases match TRBD2. CDR1 SSHAT and CDR2 FNYEAQ come from the germline V gene (reference sequence). The CDR3 has 16 amino acids. The CDR3 region is CASSLGAGGPTDTQYF. The CDR3, as DNA: TGTGCTAGCAGCTTAGGGGCGGGAGGGCCCACAGATACGCAGTATTTT.